One T cell receptor beta chain is described in this entry. The data originate from a study of blood T cell repertoires in COVID-19. The CDR3 is made up of 14 amino acids. CDR1 KGHSH and CDR2 LQKENI come from the germline V gene. V lost 3 bases, J lost 7 bases, and 6 bases stayed unmatched. Under the authors' procedure: Scientists estimated how many nucleated cells there were by amplifying reference gene primers. TCRdb keeps only in-frame clones here, not all; method: immunoSEQ multiplex PCR. The DNA was the basis for D and trimming; V, J and clone size are from that table. The table lists around 160,000 clones, around 80% of them singletons.

The gene calls are TRBV18 and TRBJ1-1; TRBD1 agrees at 9 bases. The source of this sequence is a man aged 35-49 years who had recovered from COVID-19. Sequenced input: PBMCs or T cells enriched from blood (not recorded which). CDR3 coding DNA: TGTGCCAGCTCACCGACACAGGGGGCGGATGAAGCTTTCTTT. Residues: CASSPTQGADEAFF.